This T cell receptor (beta chain) was obtained from a study of sequential checkpoint blockade in melanoma. The repertoire was sequenced with immunoSEQ multiplex PCR; TCRdb's copy has only in-frame clones and lacks some. The sample gives some 19,000 clones, around 26% of which show up once; over 5% is in the top ten. The treatment was: randomized to nivolumab then ipilimumab (arm A) or the reverse (arm B). The germline gives CDR1 SGHRS, CDR2 YFSETQ. CDR3 length equals 14 residues. Between the trimmed V and J ends, which lost 3 bases and 2 bases, there was a span of 10 bases. Study-level findings and limits: Mutational load did not correlate with tumor T-cell fraction or clonality.

In this sample, this clone turned up a few times. No antigen is known for it. This chain joins TRBV5-1 and TRBJ2-3; D may be TRBD2 (6 bases). Source: tumor tissue (inferred from file names), taken from a patient given nivolumab and ipilimumab in sequence. The source is a human donor with melanoma. The CDR3 loop is CASSSDYSTDTQYF. The CDR3 nucleotides read TGCGCCAGCAGCTCGGACTACTCCACAGATACGCAGTATTTT.